One sample yielded the 4 T cell receptor beta chains listed below, sequenced in a study of T-cell memory formation after mild COVID-19. TCRdb passed the 5' RACE reads through MiXCR, listing each CDR3 protein once. The profile shows 60,000 to 65,000 distinct CDR3 sequences, 9.3% of them singletons. The material sequenced was PBMCs or a T cell subset sorted from them (not recorded which). The receptors here all came from a man aged 18 to 29 who had mild COVID-19 (a few samples of this study predate the infection). Cell type and time point are not known.

This clonotype was counted a few times. The V gene is TRBV7-2, the J gene TRBJ1-6; possibly TRBD1 for D (5 bases). V was cut by 5 bases and J by 10 bases, with 15 bases left in between. CDR1 and CDR2 (germline): SGHTA, FQGNSA. The CDR3 loop spans 14 amino acids. The CDR3 protein is CASSQQGTMSPLHF. DNA for the CDR3: TGTGCCAGCAGCCAGCAGGGTACAATGTCACCCCTCCACTTT.

With regard to this clonotype: A read error may account for a junction end that differs from germline. The CDR3 is CASSLGDHQGTQYF. The CDR3 nucleotides read TGCGCCAGCAGCTTGGGGGACCACCAAGGGACCCAGTACTTC. V and J are TRBV5-1 and TRBJ2-5, with D perhaps matching TRBD1 or TRBD2 (5 bases each). Germline CDR1 SGHRS, CDR2 YFSETQ. The CDR3 is 14 amino acids.

This clonotype was recorded many times. The V and J genes are TRBV10-3 and TRBJ1-4, with 8 bases matching TRBD1. Germline assignment: CDR1 ENHRY and CDR2 SYGVKD. The junction had 5 bases not matched to a gene; V was cut back by 6 bases and J by 8 bases. The CDR3 has 13 residues. The CDR3: CAISGQGEEKLFF. CDR3 DNA: TGTGCCATCAGCGGACAGGGAGAGGAAAAACTGTTTTTT.

The sample holds many counts of this clonotype. V usage is TRBV20-1 and J usage is TRBJ2-1; perhaps D is TRBD1 or TRBD2 (5 bases each). V lost 2 bases, J lost 8 bases, and 13 bases lay in between. The CDR3 has 13 amino acids. Germline-derived CDR1 and CDR2 are DFQATT and SNEGSKA (reference sequence). CDR3 loop: CSARQGMGDEQFF. The CDR3 DNA reads as TGCAGTGCTAGACAGGGCATGGGGGATGAGCAGTTCTTC.